Following are 13 T cell receptor beta chains from one sample sequenced in a study of blood T cell repertoires in COVID-19. The repertoire was sequenced with immunoSEQ multiplex PCR; TCRdb's copy has only in-frame clones and lacks some. This table has about 360,000 clones, about 89% appearing once. The specimen was PBMCs or T cells enriched from blood (not recorded which). The receptors derive from a man in his forties in a cohort exposed to, infected with or recovered from COVID-19 (not recorded which).

V is TRBV7-9 and J is TRBJ2-1, with D possibly TRBD1 on 6 matching bases. This CDR3 spans 15 amino acids. Germline CDR1 and CDR2: SEHNR and FQNEAQ (reference sequence). V was pared by 5 bases and J by 2 bases, with 13 bases between. CDR3 protein: CASSDPGQTYNEQFF. The CDR3 nucleotides are TGTGCCAGCAGCGATCCGGGACAAACCTACAATGAGCAGTTCTTC.

V is TRBV11-3 and J is TRBJ2-3; TRBD1 agrees at 12 bases. The V and J ends lost 5 bases and 4 bases, in that order; junction bases with no gene match: 4. The CDR3 spans 15 residues. CDR1 SGHNT and CDR2 YENEEA come from the germline V gene. CDR3 sequence: CASSLGTGGPDTQYF. The CDR3 bases are TGTGCCAGCAGCCTCGGGACAGGGGGCCCAGATACGCAGTATTTT. The full variable domain, in which reference TRBV11-3 and TRBJ2-3 provide the parts outside the CDR3, is EAGVVQSPRYKIIEKKQPVAFWCNPISGHNTLYWYLQNLGQGPELLIRYENEEAVDDSQLPKDRFSAERLKGVDSTLKIQPAELGDSAVYLCASSLGTGGPDTQYFGPGTRLTVL.

In DNA form, the CDR3 reads TGCGCCAGCAGCTCCCAGGTTCTAAACACTGAAGCTTTCTTT. Protein product: CASSSQVLNTEAFF. This sequence joins TRBV5-1 and TRBJ1-1; D is unresolved. The CDR3 is made up of 14 amino acids. The germline V and J ends were trimmed by 3 bases and 2 bases, with 11 bases remaining between them. CDR1 is SGHRS and CDR2 is YFSETQ in the germline V gene.

The genes are TRBV6-1 and TRBJ1-4; D call uncertain. This CDR3 is built from 13 residues. Germline CDR1 and CDR2: MNHNS and SASEGT. V lost 2 bases, J lost 10 bases, and 11 bases lay in between. CDR3 residues: CASSEQGRVKLFF. The CDR3 DNA is TGTGCCAGCAGTGAACAAGGGAGGGTAAAACTGTTTTTT.

V gene TRBV29-1 combines with J gene TRBJ2-1, with D possibly matching TRBD2 (6 bases). CDR3 length: 13 amino acids. Germline assignment: CDR1 SQVTM and CDR2 ANQGSEA. With 7 bases removed from V and 3 bases from J, the gap between germline ends came to 13 bases. CDR3 in DNA: TGCAGCGCTCTTGGGACTGGCTACAATGAGCAGTTCTTC. Amino acids: CSALGTGYNEQFF.

The chain links TRBV28 to TRBJ2-5; no definite D call. The CDR3 runs 13 residues. The germline V gene has CDR1 MDHEN and CDR2 SYDVKM. Trimming removed 6 bases at V and 2 bases at J, with 10 bases between. For the CDR3, the DNA is TGTGCCAGCAGAGCCGCGAATCAAGAGACCCAGTACTTC. It is translated as CASRAANQETQYF.

V is TRBV27 and J is TRBJ2-1, with 7 bases matching TRBD2. The V gene's germline CDR1 is MNHEY and CDR2 SMNVEV (reference sequence). The CDR3 consists of 14 residues. V trimming: 4 bases; J trimming: 5 bases; junction bases outside the gene matches: 5. The CDR3 loop reads CASSSSSGHNEQFF. Written as DNA, the CDR3 is TGTGCCAGCAGTTCGTCTAGCGGTCACAATGAGCAGTTCTTC.

The chain has TRBV7-9 and TRBJ2-7; tentatively, D is TRBD2 (5 bases). Germline CDR1 is SEHNR and CDR2 is FQNEAQ (reference sequence). V was cut by 1 base and J by 0 bases, with 10 bases left in between. CDR3 size: 15 residues. CDR3 sequence (DNA): TGTGCCAGCAGCTTAGGGGCGGGTATCTCCTACGAGCAGTACTTC. Protein: CASSLGAGISYEQYF.

The CDR3 sequence: CASSQGTSGKNEQFF. CDR3 DNA: TGTGCCAGCAGCCAAGGGACTAGCGGGAAGAATGAGCAGTTCTTC. V and J are TRBV14 and TRBJ2-1; the match to TRBD2 covers 12 bases. There are 15 residues in the CDR3. V was pared by 1 base and J by 7 bases, with 2 bases of the junction left unmatched. CDR1 SGHDN and CDR2 FVKESK come from the germline V gene.

This CDR3 reads CASSLGGLAGAQEQYF. The DNA for the CDR3 is TGTGCCAGCAGCTTGGGGGGACTAGCGGGAGCACAAGAGCAGTACTTC. The chain has TRBV7-9 and TRBJ2-7; 14 nucleotides agree with TRBD2. V lost 3 bases to trimming and J lost 7 bases; unmatched junction nucleotides: 8. Germline values: CDR1 SEHNR, CDR2 FQNEAQ (reference sequence). This CDR3 region has 16 residues. The full variable domain, rest sourced from reference TRBV7-9 and TRBJ2-7, is DTGVSQNPRHKITKRGQNVTFRCDPISEHNRLYWYRQTLGQGPEFLTYFQNEAQLEKSRLLSDRFSAERPKGSFSTLEIQRTEQGDSAMYLCASSLGGLAGAQEQYFGPGTRLTVT.

DNA for the CDR3: TGTGCCAGCAGTGACCGGGACAGGGGGAAACGTGGCTACACCTTC. Translating gives CASSDRDRGKRGYTF. The chain employs TRBV25-1 and TRBJ1-2; 11 bases line up with TRBD1. CDR1 is MGHDK and CDR2 is SYGVNS in the germline V gene. CDR3 length: 15 residues. The junction had 7 bases not matched to a gene; V was cut back by 3 bases and J by 7 bases.

CDR3: CASSLQGYSTGELFF. For the CDR3, the DNA is TGTGCCAGCAGCTTACAGGGGTATTCCACCGGGGAGCTGTTTTTT. The chain recombines TRBV7-9 with TRBJ2-2; TRBD1 is a possible D gene (6 bases). The CDR3 has 15 amino acids. Germline values: CDR1 SEHNR, CDR2 FQNEAQ (reference sequence). The ends were cut back, 2 bases at V and 4 bases at J, with 11 bases in the middle.

This clone is deemed medium-sized. This chain joins TRBV27 and TRBJ2-7; 8 bases fit TRBD2. The trim removed 5 bases at V and 5 bases at J, leaving 17 bases unmatched. This CDR3 has 17 residues. CDR1 is MNHEY and CDR2 is SMNVEV in the germline V gene (reference sequence). The DNA of the CDR3 is TGTGCCAGCAGTAACTATCCCGGGGGGGGTTGGTTGGACGAGCAGTACTTC. Translation gives CASSNYPGGGWLDEQYF.